The clone carrying this TCR beta chain was picked up one time. CDR3 length equals 18 residues. V lost 6 bases, J lost 1 base, and 8 bases stayed unmatched. Germline V lookup: CDR1 MNHEY, CDR2 SMNVEV (reference sequence). This sample was included in a study of blood T cell repertoires in COVID-19. At the level of the study: T cells, B-cell-depleted T cells, or PBMCs supplied cDNA or gDNA.

Profiling relied on immunoSEQ multiplex PCR, and the TCRdb table lists in-frame clones only, not all of them. This table holds roughly 80,000 clones, roughly 82% found once. This chain uses TRBV27 with TRBJ1-6, with TRBD1 identical over 11 bases. This clonotype was sampled from an elderly man with acute or convalescent COVID-19. Sequencing was performed on peripheral blood. CDR3 sequence: CASSLRGQGVSYNSPLHF. The DNA for the CDR3 is TGTGCCAGCAGCCTAAGGGGACAGGGGGTTTCCTATAATTCACCCCTCCACTTT.